The 10 T cell receptor beta chains below were found in one sample sequenced in a study of blood T cell repertoires in COVID-19. Sequencing was performed with immunoSEQ multiplex PCR; in TCRdb, only in-frame clones are kept and a portion is missing. The sample lists around 370,000 clones, about 88% occurring once. Sequenced sample: PBMCs or T cells enriched from blood (not recorded which). These receptors came from a woman aged 18-29 years who had recovered from COVID-19.

This rearrangement joins TRBV5-4 to TRBJ2-5, with D possibly being TRBD2 (6 bases). Germline V CDR1 and CDR2: SGHNT, YYREEE (reference sequence). The germline V and J ends were trimmed by 1 base and 2 bases, with 9 bases remaining between them. The CDR3 is 14 amino acids. The CDR3 is CASSLPGGQETQYF. The CDR3 DNA follows: TGTGCCAGCAGCTTGCCCGGGGGTCAAGAGACCCAGTACTTC.

The V and J genes are TRBV7-2 and TRBJ1-6; D unclear. From germline, CDR1 is SGHTA and CDR2 FQGNSA. The CDR3 has 15 residues. V was clipped by 1 base and J by 7 bases, with 11 bases between them. The CDR3 reads CASSLGGARNSPLHF. The CDR3 region has the DNA TGTGCCAGCAGCTTAGGAGGAGCGAGGAATTCACCCCTCCACTTT.

This chain links TRBV6-2 or TRBV6-3 with TRBJ1-5; 8 positions match TRBD1. CDR1 MNHEY and CDR2 SVGEGT come from the germline V gene. CDR3 length: 16 amino acids. V was pared by 2 bases and J by 10 bases, with 13 bases of the junction left unmatched. CDR3 in DNA: TGTGCCAGCAGTTACCGAGGACAGGGTAGACCCGATCCCCAGCATTTT. The encoded protein is CASSYRGQGRPDPQHF.

The J gene is TRBJ2-2, the V gene TRBV30; D gene uncertain. Trimming left V 4 bases short and J 4 bases short, with 10 bases between. CDR1 is GTSNPN and CDR2 is SVGIG in the germline V gene (reference sequence). This CDR3 contains 13 residues. The CDR3 sequence is CAWNYGSTGELFF. The CDR3 bases are TGTGCCTGGAACTACGGGTCCACCGGGGAGCTGTTTTTT. Full variable domain (outside the CDR3, taken from reference TRBV30 and TRBJ2-2): SQTIHQWPATLVQPVGSPLSLECTVEGTSNPNLYWYRQAAGRGLQLLFYSVGIGQISSEVPQNLSASRPQDRQFILSSKKLLLSDSGFYLCAWNYGSTGELFFGEGSRLTVL.

V and J are TRBV10-3 and TRBJ2-7, with 9 bases fitting TRBD1. This CDR3 has 13 residues. The V segment lost 9 bases and the J segment 5 bases; nucleotides outside the gene matches: 8. The germline V gene has CDR1 ENHRY and CDR2 SYGVKD. The CDR3 here is CAIADRGINEQYF. The DNA of the CDR3 is TGTGCCATAGCGGACAGGGGAATCAACGAGCAGTACTTC.

The chain combines TRBV6-6 with TRBJ1-4, with D unclear. This CDR3 contains 12 residues. V was clipped by 11 bases and J by 12 bases, with 19 bases between them. Germline V gives CDR1 MNHNY, CDR2 SVGAGI (reference sequence). CDR3 nucleotides: TGTGCCGCCTCCCGTCCCCAGAGGGAACTGTTTTTT. Translated: CAASRPQRELFF.

The V gene is TRBV2, the J gene TRBJ2-5; 9 bases match TRBD1. The CDR3 extends over 15 amino acids. The V gene end was trimmed by 4 bases and the J gene end by 5 bases; junction bases not matched to a gene: 8. The germline V gene encodes CDR1 SNHLY and CDR2 FYNNEI. The DNA of the CDR3 is TGTGCCAGCAGTGCCCGGGACAGGGCCCTCGAGACCCAGTACTTC. Its translation is CASSARDRALETQYF.

This chain connects TRBV5-6 to TRBJ1-1; 9 bases are shared with TRBD1. J lost 0 bases, V lost 3 bases, and 9 bases had no gene match. This CDR3 contains 17 residues. Germline CDR1 reads SGHDT; CDR2 reads YYEEEE. The CDR3 loop reads CASSSLDRGFLNTEAFF. CDR3 sequence (DNA): TGTGCCAGCAGCTCACTGGACAGGGGTTTTTTGAACACTGAAGCTTTCTTT.

The V gene is TRBV19, the J gene TRBJ1-1; TRBD1 aligns across 7 bases. Germline CDR1 and CDR2: LNHDA and SQIVND (reference sequence). The CDR3 is 16 residues long. Losses at the gene ends were 6 bases for V and 1 base for J; bases not matched to a gene: 11. CDR3 protein: CASSSLPGTENTEAFF. CDR3 coding DNA: TGTGCCAGTAGCAGCCTACCCGGGACAGAGAACACTGAAGCTTTCTTT.

The genes are TRBV3-1 (or the pseudogene TRBV3-2) and TRBJ1-1, with D maybe TRBD1 (5 bases). Germline loops: CDR1 LGHDT, CDR2 YNNKEL (reference sequence). V was pared by 1 base and J by 2 bases, with 14 bases between. The CDR3 covers 16 residues. The CDR3 spells CASSQALRQINTEAFF. DNA for the CDR3: TGTGCCAGCAGCCAAGCGCTCCGACAGATTAACACTGAAGCTTTCTTT.